This is a list of T cell receptor beta chains from one sample in a study of naive and memory T cell subsets. TCRdb passed the UMI-ligation and nested PCR reads through MiXCR, listing each CDR3 protein once. Among over 110,000 distinct CDR3 sequences listed, roughly a fifth were seen once. Material: naive CD8+ T cells from blood. Source of these receptors: a human donor in good health. The CDR3 runs from the conserved cysteine through the conserved F or W. D genes are given only for firm matches. Clone size is stated in some rows and not others, as once, few, many or a class when expanded.

clone_size,j_call,v_call,d_call,cdr3_aa,cdr3_nt
NA,TRBJ2-1,TRBV6-1,NA,CASSATETNEQFF,TGTGCCAGCAGTGCGACCGAAACCAATGAGCAGTTCTTC
NA,TRBJ2-1,TRBV4-1,NA,CASSQVSVWGPPGKSEQFF,TGCGCCAGCAGCCAAGTGTCGGTCTGGGGACCCCCGGGAAAGAGTGAGCAGTTCTTC
NA,TRBJ2-5,TRBV28,NA,CASSLPGAKAYRETQYF,TGTGCCAGCAGTTTACCTGGAGCGAAGGCTTACAGGGAGACCCAGTACTTC
NA,TRBJ2-7,TRBV7-2,NA,CASGMDPGPYEQYF,TGTGCCAGCGGAATGGACCCGGGACCCTACGAGCAGTACTTC
few,TRBJ1-5,TRBV7-9,NA,CASSLAAGGNQPQHF,TGTGCCAGCAGCTTAGCGGCTGGGGGCAATCAGCCCCAGCATTTT
few,TRBJ2-7,TRBV7-9,NA,CASSLRLGGAYEQYF,TGTGCCAGCAGCTTACGGTTAGGGGGGGCCTACGAGCAGTACTTC
many,TRBJ2-1,TRBV28,NA,CASSLIGSGQFF,TGTGCCAGCAGTTTAATTGGATCGGGGCAGTTCTTC
NA,TRBJ2-3,TRBV4-3,TRBD2,CASSQDRGRASYTQYF,TGCGCCAGCAGCCAAGATCGGGGGAGGGCCTCATATACGCAGTATTTT
few,TRBJ2-1,TRBV12-5,NA,CASGLFYNEQFF,TGTGCTAGTGGTTTGTTCTACAATGAGCAGTTCTTC
few,TRBJ2-7,TRBV6-5,TRBD1,CASGSTGGWNEQYF,TGTGCCAGCGGATCGACAGGGGGCTGGAACGAGCAGTACTTC
NA,TRBJ2-7,TRBV20-1,TRBD1,CSARDKQGIYEQYF,TGCAGTGCTAGAGACAAACAGGGGATCTACGAGCAGTACTTC
NA,TRBJ2-5,TRBV9,NA,CASSVEGTPQETQYF,TGTGCCAGCAGCGTAGAGGGTACCCCTCAAGAGACCCAGTACTTC
few,TRBJ1-6,TRBV4-2,NA,CASSQDGVGNSPLHF,TGTGCCAGCAGCCAAGACGGGGTCGGCAATTCACCCCTCCACTTT
NA,TRBJ2-1,TRBV7-9,NA,CASSPNPRREIYNEQFF,TGTGCCAGCAGCCCTAACCCGAGAAGAGAGATATACAATGAGCAGTTCTTC
NA,TRBJ1-2,TRBV27,NA,CASRRTGDSYGYTF,TGTGCCAGCAGACGGACGGGGGACTCCTATGGCTACACCTTC
NA,TRBJ2-1,TRBV28,NA,CAGGRLANEQFF,TGTGCCGGCGGGCGCCTGGCCAATGAGCAGTTCTTC
NA,TRBJ2-7,TRBV11-2,NA,CASSSWNYEQYF,TGTGCCAGCAGCTCCTGGAACTACGAGCAGTACTTC
NA,TRBJ2-7,TRBV19,NA,CASSIPWGNSYEQYF,TGTGCCAGTAGTATTCCGTGGGGCAATTCCTACGAGCAGTACTTC
few,TRBJ2-3,TRBV10-1,NA,CASSEREDTQYF,TGCGCCAGCAGTGAGCGAGAAGATACGCAGTATTTT
NA,TRBJ2-3,TRBV14,NA,CASSQDGREKDTQYF,TGTGCCAGCAGCCAAGATGGGAGAGAAAAGGATACGCAGTATTTT
NA,TRBJ2-1,TRBV4-1,NA,CASSPGRPNEQFF,TGCGCCAGCAGCCCGGGGAGGCCCAATGAGCAGTTCTTC
NA,TRBJ1-2,TRBV19,NA,CASSPRGRGYGYGYTF,TGTGCCAGCTCCCCCAGGGGCCGCGGCTACGGGTATGGCTACACCTTC
NA,TRBJ2-6,TRBV6-6,NA,CASLTGANVLTF,TGTGCCAGCTTAACGGGGGCCAACGTCCTGACTTTC
NA,TRBJ2-5,TRBV28,NA,CASSLWGPQETQYF,TGTGCCAGCAGTTTATGGGGGCCACAAGAGACCCAGTACTTC
once,TRBJ2-1,TRBV28,NA,CARSFQGDYNEQFF,TGTGCCAGGAGTTTCCAAGGAGACTACAATGAGCAGTTCTTC
NA,TRBJ2-6,TRBV20-1,NA,CSARQLQGSSGANVLTF,TGCAGTGCTAGACAGTTGCAGGGGAGTTCTGGGGCCAACGTCCTGACTTTC
NA,TRBJ2-1,TRBV11-2,NA,CASSRGGASYNEQFF,TGTGCCAGCAGCCGTGGGGGGGCCTCCTACAATGAGCAGTTCTTC
few,TRBJ2-3,TRBV27,NA,CASSLSPFDVTDTQYF,TGTGCCAGCAGTTTATCGCCGTTCGATGTCACAGATACGCAGTATTTT
few,TRBJ2-7,TRBV27,NA,CASSPPPTVSYEQYF,TGTGCCAGCAGTCCACCTCCGACAGTCTCCTACGAGCAGTACTTC
few,TRBJ1-2,TRBV11-2,NA,CASSPPAYGYTF,TGTGCCAGCAGCCCCCCAGCATATGGCTACACCTTC
NA,TRBJ1-1,TRBV6-6,NA,CASSYTGPNTEAFF,TGTGCCAGCAGTTACACAGGACCGAACACTGAAGCTTTCTTT
few,TRBJ1-1,TRBV10-3,NA,CAIEDGNTEAFF,TGTGCCATAGAGGACGGTAACACTGAAGCTTTCTTT
NA,TRBJ2-1,TRBV28,TRBD2,CATLQLAGVGNEQFF,TGTGCCACACTTCAACTAGCGGGAGTTGGGAATGAGCAGTTCTTC
few,TRBJ1-3,TRBV9,NA,CASSPSSVFSGNTIYF,TGTGCCAGCAGCCCCAGTTCGGTCTTCTCTGGAAACACCATATATTTT
few,TRBJ2-2,TRBV7-7,TRBD1,CASSGRQGFTGELFF,TGTGCCAGCAGCGGCAGACAGGGGTTCACCGGGGAGCTGTTTTTT
NA,TRBJ2-1,TRBV28,NA,CASSFTQGEQFF,TGTGCCAGCAGTTTTACTCAGGGTGAGCAGTTCTTC
NA,TRBJ2-1,TRBV20-1,TRBD2,CSATEGLAGGPLEQFF,TGCAGTGCTACCGAGGGACTAGCGGGAGGGCCACTTGAGCAGTTCTTC
few,TRBJ2-3,TRBV12-3/TRBV12-4,NA,CASSFRGSSSTDTQYF,TGTGCCAGCAGTTTCCGGGGGTCCTCTAGCACAGATACGCAGTATTTT
few,TRBJ2-7,TRBV30,TRBD1,CAWSVLRTGVSHEQYF,TGTGCCTGGAGCGTCCTCCGGACAGGGGTTTCCCACGAGCAGTACTTC
few,TRBJ1-3,TRBV27,NA,CASSPQDSGNTIYF,TGTGCCAGCAGTCCCCAGGATTCTGGAAACACCATATATTTT
few,TRBJ2-7,TRBV7-4,TRBD2,CASSLILLAGGEQYF,TGTGCCAGCAGCTTAATCCTACTAGCGGGAGGCGAGCAGTACTTC
NA,TRBJ2-3,TRBV6-2/TRBV6-3,TRBD1,CASIKTGRDTQYF,TGTGCCAGCATCAAGACAGGGCGAGATACGCAGTATTTT
NA,TRBJ1-3,TRBV28,NA,CASSFQGSGNTIYF,TGTGCCAGCAGTTTTCAGGGAAGTGGAAACACCATATATTTT
NA,TRBJ2-7,TRBV29-1,TRBD2,CSVEGGLAGGPYEQYF,TGCAGCGTTGAAGGGGGACTAGCGGGAGGGCCGTACGAGCAGTACTTC